Listed here is a single T cell receptor (beta chain). Its antigen is still unknown. TCRdb re-called the 5' RACE reads through MiXCR, storing one row per CDR3 protein. The sample lists about 470,000 distinct CDR3 sequences; 15% to 20% were seen once. The sample belongs to a study of T-cell memory formation after mild COVID-19. Study results and caveats: Clones that shrank (day 15 to 85) were balanced CD4/CD8, whereas later expanders leaned CD4+.

The TCR originated in an adult woman who had mild COVID-19 (a few samples of this study predate the infection). Cell type and time point are not known. The sequencing input was PBMCs or a T cell subset sorted from them (not recorded which).

CDR3 DNA sequence: TGTGCCAGCAGCCAGGACAGGGCGAACACTGAAGCTTTCTTT. Encoded protein: CASSQDRANTEAFF. The chain combines TRBV7-2 with TRBJ1-1; TRBD1 matches 8 bases. V lost 5 bases, J lost 1 base, and 3 bases stayed unmatched. The CDR3 loop spans 14 amino acids. The germline V gene encodes CDR1 SGHTA and CDR2 FQGNSA.